These T cell receptor beta chains were read from a single sample in a study of Graves' ophthalmopathy and Graves' hyperthyroidism. TCRdb passed the multiplex PCR reads through MiXCR, listing each CDR3 protein once. The sample shows approximately 1.2 million distinct CDR3 sequences, approximately 35% of them seen only once. Sequenced input: peripheral blood or thyroid tissue (not recorded which). These receptors were collected from an adult man with Graves' hyperthyroidism. Each CDR3 is given with its conserved first and last residue. The order of the fields is D gene, V gene, J gene, clone size, CDR3 DNA, CDR3 protein. D genes are given only for firm matches. Clone size is shown for a subset of rows, as once, few, many or a class of expanded clone.

d_gene: .; v_gene: TRBV29-1; j_gene: TRBJ1-1; abundance: .; CDR3nt: TGCAGCTTAGCGCAGACAGCTGAAGCTTTCTTT; CDR3aa: CSLAQTAEAFF
d_gene: .; v_gene: TRBV9; j_gene: TRBJ2-7; abundance: .; CDR3nt: TGTGCCAGCAGCGTAGATGTAGACTACCGAAAGCCGGGGGAGCAGTACTTC; CDR3aa: CASSVDVDYRKPGEQYF
d_gene: .; v_gene: TRBV25-1; j_gene: TRBJ2-7; abundance: .; CDR3nt: TGTGCCAGCAGTCCTCCCGGTGCCTTCCTCCCTGACTTC; CDR3aa: CASSPPGAFLPDF
d_gene: .; v_gene: TRBV4-1; j_gene: TRBJ1-2; abundance: .; CDR3nt: TGCGCCAGCAGCCAAGATTCTGCAGAGAACTATGGCTACACCTTC; CDR3aa: CASSQDSAENYGYTF
d_gene: TRBD1; v_gene: TRBV6-1; j_gene: TRBJ1-1; abundance: .; CDR3nt: TGTGCCAGCATCCGGGGAGGCAGGGGGCACACTGAAGCTTTCTTT; CDR3aa: CASIRGGRGHTEAFF
d_gene: .; v_gene: TRBV20-1; j_gene: TRBJ1-2; abundance: many; CDR3nt: TGCGGAGGACGGAGGAATGGCTACACCTTC; CDR3aa: CGGRRNGYTF
d_gene: .; v_gene: TRBV4-3; j_gene: TRBJ1-5; abundance: many; CDR3nt: TGCGCCAGCAGCCAAGGGCTTCAGTCCAATCGAGGGCGCCAGCATTTT; CDR3aa: CASSQGLQSNRGRQHF
d_gene: .; v_gene: TRBV11-2; j_gene: TRBJ1-1; abundance: once; CDR3nt: TGTACCAGCAGCCCCCCGTCCGGGACTGAAGCTTTCTTT; CDR3aa: CTSSPPSGTEAFF
d_gene: TRBD1; v_gene: TRBV10-3; j_gene: TRBJ2-7; abundance: once; CDR3nt: TGTGCCATCAGTGCTAACTGGGACAGGGGACCTCTATACGAGCAGTACTTC; CDR3aa: CAISANWDRGPLYEQYF
d_gene: TRBD1; v_gene: TRBV12-3/TRBV12-4; j_gene: TRBJ2-5; abundance: many; CDR3nt: TGTGCCAGCAGCCAGGACAGGACCCAAGAGACCCAGTACTTC; CDR3aa: CASSQDRTQETQYF
d_gene: .; v_gene: TRBV15; j_gene: TRBJ1-6; abundance: few; CDR3nt: TGTGCCAGCATGTCCAGCTCCTATAATTCACCCCTCCACTTT; CDR3aa: CASMSSSYNSPLHF
d_gene: TRBD2; v_gene: TRBV10-3; j_gene: TRBJ2-5; abundance: many; CDR3nt: TGTGCCATCAGTGATTATGGGCGGGGGGCGCGAGAGGAGACCCAGTACTTC; CDR3aa: CAISDYGRGAREETQYF
d_gene: TRBD2; v_gene: TRBV10-2; j_gene: TRBJ2-2; abundance: .; CDR3nt: TGCGCCAGTAGAAGGGGGACTAGCGGAACCGGGGAGCTGTTTTTT; CDR3aa: CASRRGTSGTGELFF
d_gene: .; v_gene: TRBV6-2/TRBV6-3; j_gene: TRBJ1-1; abundance: .; CDR3nt: TGTGCCAGCAGGGCCCGGGACATGAACACTGAAGCTTTCTTT; CDR3aa: CASRARDMNTEAFF
d_gene: .; v_gene: TRBV4-1; j_gene: TRBJ1-1; abundance: many; CDR3nt: TGCGCCAGCAGCCAGCTCGGGACGACCGAAGCTTTCTTT; CDR3aa: CASSQLGTTEAFF
d_gene: .; v_gene: TRBV7-8; j_gene: TRBJ1-1; abundance: many; CDR3nt: TGTGCCAGCAGCCCCGAGAGGTTTGGAGCTTTCTTT; CDR3aa: CASSPERFGAFF
d_gene: TRBD1; v_gene: TRBV29-1; j_gene: TRBJ2-2; abundance: many; CDR3nt: TGCAGCGCTAGATCCGGGACAGGGATCACCGGGGAGCTGTTTTTT; CDR3aa: CSARSGTGITGELFF
d_gene: .; v_gene: TRBV12-3/TRBV12-4; j_gene: TRBJ1-1; abundance: few; CDR3nt: TGTGCCAGCAGTTTAATTGAAAAACCCAACACTGAAGCTTTCTTT; CDR3aa: CASSLIEKPNTEAFF
d_gene: TRBD1; v_gene: TRBV6-5; j_gene: TRBJ1-5; abundance: .; CDR3nt: TGTGCCAGCAGCCGACAACAACCGCGCCGACAGGGAAGTCAGCCCCAGCATTTT; CDR3aa: CASSRQQPRRQGSQPQHF
d_gene: TRBD2; v_gene: TRBV7-9; j_gene: TRBJ2-6; abundance: .; CDR3nt: TGTGCCAGCAGCGTGCCCCCGAACACCGGGGGGACTGGGGCCAACGTCCTGACTTTC; CDR3aa: CASSVPPNTGGTGANVLTF
d_gene: TRBD1; v_gene: TRBV10-3; j_gene: TRBJ2-7; abundance: .; CDR3nt: TGTGCCAGCAGTTTTCGCCGGACAGGAAGGGACCACGAGCAGTACTTC; CDR3aa: CASSFRRTGRDHEQYF
d_gene: .; v_gene: TRBV2; j_gene: TRBJ2-7; abundance: .; CDR3nt: TGTGCCAGTACTACGAGGGGGGGAGATACGGAAGCGGTGCAGTACTTC; CDR3aa: CASTTRGGDTEAVQYF
d_gene: TRBD1; v_gene: TRBV24-1; j_gene: TRBJ2-3; abundance: few; CDR3nt: TGTGCCACCAGTGACGACAGGGGCACAGATACGCAGTATTTT; CDR3aa: CATSDDRGTDTQYF
d_gene: TRBD2; v_gene: TRBV15; j_gene: TRBJ2-5; abundance: .; CDR3nt: TGTGCCACCAGCAGAGGGTCTAGCGGAAGGGGAGAGACCCAGTACTTC; CDR3aa: CATSRGSSGRGETQYF
d_gene: .; v_gene: TRBV10-3; j_gene: TRBJ2-6; abundance: .; CDR3nt: TGTGCCATCAGTGAACCCAGGGGTGGGGCCAACGTCCTGACTTTC; CDR3aa: CAISEPRGGANVLTF
d_gene: .; v_gene: TRBV12-3/TRBV12-4; j_gene: TRBJ1-6; abundance: many; CDR3nt: TGTGCCAGCAGTTTACGGGCAGGGGAGACTTCACCCCTCCACTTT; CDR3aa: CASSLRAGETSPLHF
d_gene: .; v_gene: TRBV6-2/TRBV6-3; j_gene: TRBJ1-1; abundance: .; CDR3nt: TGTGCCAGCACCTCCATGGTCGGGGGGACTGAAGCTTTCTTT; CDR3aa: CASTSMVGGTEAFF
d_gene: .; v_gene: TRBV10-2; j_gene: TRBJ2-7; abundance: once; CDR3nt: TGTGCCAGCGGAAGGTGGCGGTCGGGCAGGGGAAGGCCCTACGAGCAGTACTTC; CDR3aa: CASGRWRSGRGRPYEQYF
d_gene: .; v_gene: TRBV19; j_gene: TRBJ2-6; abundance: .; CDR3nt: TGTGCCAGTAGTACGGGGCCCCGGACTTTC; CDR3aa: CASSTGPRTF
d_gene: .; v_gene: TRBV12-3/TRBV12-4; j_gene: TRBJ2-7; abundance: many; CDR3nt: TGTGCCAGCAGCCCCCTGGTGAGCTCCTACGAGCAGTACTTC; CDR3aa: CASSPLVSSYEQYF
d_gene: .; v_gene: TRBV15; j_gene: TRBJ2-3; abundance: .; CDR3nt: TGTGCCACCAGCAGAGGTAGTGGCGGGGGCACAGATACGCAGTATTTT; CDR3aa: CATSRGSGGGTDTQYF
d_gene: TRBD2; v_gene: TRBV12-3/TRBV12-4; j_gene: TRBJ2-7; abundance: few; CDR3nt: TGTGCCAGCAGTTTAGAGGCGGGAGTCTCTTACGAGCAGTACTTC; CDR3aa: CASSLEAGVSYEQYF
d_gene: TRBD1; v_gene: TRBV12-3/TRBV12-4; j_gene: TRBJ1-5; abundance: many; CDR3nt: TGTGCCAGCAGGGAAGGACAGGGGCTTCAGCCCCAGCATTTT; CDR3aa: CASREGQGLQPQHF
d_gene: .; v_gene: TRBV7-6; j_gene: TRBJ1-1; abundance: many; CDR3nt: TGTGCCAGCAGCTTAGTCCAGGATTGGAACACTGAAGCTTTCTTT; CDR3aa: CASSLVQDWNTEAFF
d_gene: .; v_gene: TRBV20-1; j_gene: TRBJ1-1; abundance: many; CDR3nt: TGCAGTGCTCTGGGGGGCATGAACACTGAAGCTTTCTTT; CDR3aa: CSALGGMNTEAFF
d_gene: .; v_gene: TRBV5-1; j_gene: TRBJ2-2; abundance: many; CDR3nt: TGCGCCAGCAGGAAGTTGACAGCCCCATTAGGATCCGGGGAGCTGTTTTTT; CDR3aa: CASRKLTAPLGSGELFF
d_gene: TRBD1; v_gene: TRBV5-6; j_gene: TRBJ1-1; abundance: few; CDR3nt: TGTGCCAGCAGCTTTACTCGGACAGGGATGAACACTGAAGCTTTCTTT; CDR3aa: CASSFTRTGMNTEAFF
d_gene: TRBD2; v_gene: TRBV7-9; j_gene: TRBJ2-7; abundance: once; CDR3nt: TGTGCCAGCAGCTTAAGTACGGGAGGGCCGGTGTACGAGCAGTACTTC; CDR3aa: CASSLSTGGPVYEQYF
d_gene: .; v_gene: TRBV7-6; j_gene: TRBJ2-2; abundance: .; CDR3nt: TGTGCCAGCAGCTCGCCCGGGGGCCGGGACACCGGGGAGCTGTTTTTT; CDR3aa: CASSSPGGRDTGELFF
d_gene: TRBD1; v_gene: TRBV7-4; j_gene: TRBJ2-7; abundance: .; CDR3nt: TGTGCCAGCAGTTCTTTTACGGGACAGGGGTACGAGCAGTACTTC; CDR3aa: CASSSFTGQGYEQYF
d_gene: .; v_gene: TRBV2; j_gene: TRBJ1-5; abundance: many; CDR3nt: TGTGCCAGCATGGTCGGTAGCAATCAGCCCCAGCATTTT; CDR3aa: CASMVGSNQPQHF
d_gene: TRBD1; v_gene: TRBV7-9; j_gene: TRBJ1-5; abundance: many; CDR3nt: TGTGCCAGCAGTGCGTCCGACAGGGCCCAGCCCCAGCATTTT; CDR3aa: CASSASDRAQPQHF
d_gene: .; v_gene: TRBV30; j_gene: TRBJ1-2; abundance: .; CDR3nt: TGTGCCTGGAGTGTAGTTTATTCCTATGGCTACACCTTC; CDR3aa: CAWSVVYSYGYTF
d_gene: .; v_gene: TRBV5-1; j_gene: TRBJ2-5; abundance: .; CDR3nt: TGCGCCAGCAGCTTCGGGTTTGGGTACCAAGAGACCCAGTACTTC; CDR3aa: CASSFGFGYQETQYF
d_gene: .; v_gene: TRBV11-2; j_gene: TRBJ2-5; abundance: few; CDR3nt: TGTGCCAGCAGCTTAATATGGGCCCAAGAGACCCAGTACTTC; CDR3aa: CASSLIWAQETQYF
d_gene: .; v_gene: TRBV7-3; j_gene: TRBJ1-2; abundance: .; CDR3nt: TGTGCCAGCAGCTTGACCGGGAATATTGCCTACACCTTC; CDR3aa: CASSLTGNIAYTF
d_gene: TRBD1; v_gene: TRBV10-3; j_gene: TRBJ1-4; abundance: .; CDR3nt: TGTGCCATCAGTGACGTACAGGGGGAAAAACTGTTTTTT; CDR3aa: CAISDVQGEKLFF
d_gene: TRBD2; v_gene: TRBV7-9; j_gene: TRBJ2-7; abundance: .; CDR3nt: TGTGCCAGCAGCTTAGAGCGGGGAGGCGAGCAGTACTTC; CDR3aa: CASSLERGGEQYF
d_gene: .; v_gene: TRBV7-8; j_gene: TRBJ2-7; abundance: many; CDR3nt: TGTGCCAGCAGCTTAGCACAGGGCTACGAGCAGTACTTC; CDR3aa: CASSLAQGYEQYF
d_gene: TRBD1; v_gene: TRBV10-3; j_gene: TRBJ2-7; abundance: .; CDR3nt: TGTGCCAGCGATGAAGGGACAGGGACTTACGAGCAGTACTTC; CDR3aa: CASDEGTGTYEQYF
d_gene: .; v_gene: TRBV10-1; j_gene: TRBJ2-7; abundance: .; CDR3nt: TGCGCCAGCAGTGAGACGCGGGGGCGACGGGAGCAGTACTTC; CDR3aa: CASSETRGRREQYF
d_gene: .; v_gene: TRBV5-1; j_gene: TRBJ1-2; abundance: many; CDR3nt: TGCGCCAGCAGCTTCGAGGGAATCGACTATGGCTACACCTTC; CDR3aa: CASSFEGIDYGYTF
d_gene: .; v_gene: TRBV12-3/TRBV12-4; j_gene: TRBJ2-5; abundance: many; CDR3nt: TGTGCCAGCAGCTCTTCGGAGACCCAGTACTTC; CDR3aa: CASSSSETQYF